This T cell receptor beta chain was sequenced during a study of CD8 T cells in Susac syndrome. Study background: Within the group of sequenced Susac syndrome patients, about 6 had active disease and roughly eight were in remission. When blood was drawn, patients with Susac syndrome were on intravenous immunoglobulin alone, on corticosteroids, or therapy-naive. Regarding the study as a whole: The relatively small number of individuals in the TCR sequencing and HLA analysis was acknowledged by the study.

The CDR3 consists of 15 residues. Trimming cost V 6 bases and J 4 bases; bases outside gene matches: 5. CDR1 and CDR2 (germline): LNHDA, SQIVND (reference sequence). Turning to this clonotype: Its antigen is currently unknown.

An input of about 0.45 to 1 ug of RNA was subjected to reverse transcription using random hexamers. Each CDR3 protein is one row after TCRdb ran MiXCR on the immunoSEQ multiplex PCR reads. The table records roughly 250,000 distinct CDR3 sequences, about 96% of them present only once. The gene calls are TRBV19 and TRBJ2-1; TRBD1 aligns across 11 bases. Sequenced sample: CD4+ T cells from PBMCs. The origin of this receptor is a human donor with Susac syndrome. CDR3: CASRSGQGGYNEQFF. The CDR3 bases are TGTGCCAGTAGATCGGGACAGGGGGGGTACAATGAGCAGTTCTTC.